This T cell receptor beta chain was captured by sequencing in a study of early T cells in non-severe SARS-CoV-2 infection. Whole-study context: Chains stayed unpaired after sequencing of bulk RNA from unsorted whole blood.

Tagging with unique molecular identifiers was applied to individual cDNA molecules. TCRdb redid the calling of the 5' RACE reads with MiXCR, one entry per CDR3 protein. The sample records around 80,000 distinct CDR3 sequences, approximately 13% being singletons. As for this clonotype: Its antigen is as yet unknown.

The CDR3 sequence is 16 residues long. Germline V gene sequence: CDR1 PRHDT, CDR2 FYEKMQ (reference sequence). Trimming took 5 bases from V and 6 from J; bases not matched to a gene: 15. General study findings and limits: Reliance on VDJdb matching favored anti-spike CD8 responses; private and CD4 specificities were missed.

The rearrangement links TRBV13 to TRBJ2-5, with 7 bases lining up with TRBD2. The source is an adult who was a healthcare worker with PCR-confirmed SARS-CoV-2 infection or an uninfected control (not recorded which). Sequencing used whole blood. The CDR3 spells CASSPRGGGFQKTQYF. For the CDR3, the DNA is TGTGCCAGCAGCCCCCGGGGCGGGGGATTTCAGAAGACCCAGTACTTC.